The T cell receptor beta chain described here comes from a study of human T cells and chemical hapten exposure. Turning to the study itself: On about 2 cm by about 2 cm of upper inner arm skin, sensitization was performed with 2% DPC. Study-wide points: Expanded TCRs created a significantly greater count of big CDR3 similarity clusters than controls did.

The sample's time point: patch test 1, 2 weeks after DPC sensitization. Noted treatment: therapeutic diphenylcyclopropenone sensitization with weekly scalp DPC. Total RNA came from unfractionated whole blood. Worth noting for this clonotype: The target antigen is unknown.

The CDR3 is made up of 15 amino acids. Germline loops: CDR1 LGHDT, CDR2 YNNKEL (reference sequence). V dropped 0 bases and J dropped 11; count of bases not matched to a gene: 6. Authors' data handling: Per sample, the median was approximately 96,000 TCRs, with values from roughly 23,000 to 640,000. TCRdb re-called the RACE reads with MiXCR, one entry per CDR3 protein. The V and J calls come from TCRdb's annotation, not from the publication. The repertoire holds 180,000 or so distinct CDR3 sequences, with roughly 15% as singletons. This specimen consisted of whole blood, obtained in connection with sensitization to the hapten diphenylcyclopropenone (DPC). The receptor was isolated from a woman aged 25 to 45 with alopecia areata. Some clones in this sample may be carry-over from other donors' samples. The rearrangement joins TRBV3-1 to TRBJ1-6; 8 bases are a match to TRBD1. Here the CDR3 reads CASSQEAGGLTPLHF. The CDR3 DNA follows: TGTGCCAGCAGCCAAGAGGCAGGGGGCTTGACACCCCTCCACTTT.